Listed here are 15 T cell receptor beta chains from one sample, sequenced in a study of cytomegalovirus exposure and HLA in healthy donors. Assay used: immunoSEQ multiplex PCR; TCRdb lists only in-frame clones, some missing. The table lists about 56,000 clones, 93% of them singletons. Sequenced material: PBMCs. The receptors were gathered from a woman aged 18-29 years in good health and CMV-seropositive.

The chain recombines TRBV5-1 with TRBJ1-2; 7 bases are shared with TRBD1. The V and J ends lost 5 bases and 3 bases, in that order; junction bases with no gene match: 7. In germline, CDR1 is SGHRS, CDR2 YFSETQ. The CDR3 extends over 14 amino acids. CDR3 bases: TGCGCCAGCAGGCAACCCGACAGGGACTATGGCTACACCTTC. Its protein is CASRQPDRDYGYTF.

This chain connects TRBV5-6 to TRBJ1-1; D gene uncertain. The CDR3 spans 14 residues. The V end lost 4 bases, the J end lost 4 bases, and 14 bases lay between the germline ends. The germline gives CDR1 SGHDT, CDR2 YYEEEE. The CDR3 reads CASSGLPRSTEAFF. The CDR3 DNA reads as TGTGCCAGCAGCGGGCTCCCACGGTCCACTGAAGCTTTCTTT.

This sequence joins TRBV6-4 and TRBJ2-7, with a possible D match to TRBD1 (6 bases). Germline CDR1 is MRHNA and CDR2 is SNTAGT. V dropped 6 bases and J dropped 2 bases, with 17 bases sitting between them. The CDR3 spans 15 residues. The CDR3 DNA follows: TGTGCCAGCAGCGGGTCAGGGGCCGGCCCCTACGAGCAGTACTTC. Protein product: CASSGSGAGPYEQYF.

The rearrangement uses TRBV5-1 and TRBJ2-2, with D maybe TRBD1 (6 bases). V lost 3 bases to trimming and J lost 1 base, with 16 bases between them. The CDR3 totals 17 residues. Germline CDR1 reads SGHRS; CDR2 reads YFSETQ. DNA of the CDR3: TGCGCCAGCAGCTCCCTAGGGGGACACTTGAACACCGGGGAGCTGTTTTTT. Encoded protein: CASSSLGGHLNTGELFF. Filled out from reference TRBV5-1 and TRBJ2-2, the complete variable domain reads KAGVTQTPRYLIKTRGQQVTLSCSPISGHRSVSWYQQTPGQGLQFLFEYFSETQRNKGNFPGRFSGRQFSNSRSEMNVSTLELGDSALYLCASSSLGGHLNTGELFFGEGSRLTVL.

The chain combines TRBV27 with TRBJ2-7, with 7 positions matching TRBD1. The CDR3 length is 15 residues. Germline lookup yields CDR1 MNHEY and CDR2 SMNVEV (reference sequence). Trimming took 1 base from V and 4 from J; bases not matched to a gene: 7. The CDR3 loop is CASSLFRGGAYEQYF. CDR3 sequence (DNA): TGTGCCAGCAGTTTATTTCGAGGGGGCGCGTACGAGCAGTACTTC.

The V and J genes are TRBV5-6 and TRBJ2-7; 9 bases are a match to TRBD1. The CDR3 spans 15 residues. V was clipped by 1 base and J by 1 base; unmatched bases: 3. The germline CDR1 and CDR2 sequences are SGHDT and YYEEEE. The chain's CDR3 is CASSLTGTGSYEQYF. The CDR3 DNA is TGTGCCAGCAGCTTGACCGGGACAGGGTCCTACGAGCAGTACTTC.

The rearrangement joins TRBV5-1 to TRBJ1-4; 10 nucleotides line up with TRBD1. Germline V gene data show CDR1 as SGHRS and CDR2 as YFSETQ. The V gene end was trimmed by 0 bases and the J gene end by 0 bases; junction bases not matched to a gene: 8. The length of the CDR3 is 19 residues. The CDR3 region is CASSLAAGTGVATNEKLFF. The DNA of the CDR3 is TGCGCCAGCAGCTTGGCCGCTGGGACAGGGGTTGCAACTAATGAAAAACTGTTTTTT.

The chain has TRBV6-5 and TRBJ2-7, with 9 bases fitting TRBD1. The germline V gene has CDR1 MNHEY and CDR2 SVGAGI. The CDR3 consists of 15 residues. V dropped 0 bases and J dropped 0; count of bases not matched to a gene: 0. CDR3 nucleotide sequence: TGTGCCAGCAGTTACTCGACAGGGGGCTCCTACGAGCAGTACTTC. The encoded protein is CASSYSTGGSYEQYF.

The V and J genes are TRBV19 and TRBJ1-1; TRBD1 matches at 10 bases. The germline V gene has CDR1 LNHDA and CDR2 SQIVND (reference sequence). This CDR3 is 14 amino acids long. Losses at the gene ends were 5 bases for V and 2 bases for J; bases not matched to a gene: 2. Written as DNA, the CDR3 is TGTGCCAGTAGTCAGACAGGGGGCAACACTGAAGCTTTCTTT. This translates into CASSQTGGNTEAFF.

CDR3 sequence (DNA): TGTGCCAGTCGCCCCCGAAGGGGGACAGTCCCCAATGAGCAGTTCTTC. Protein product: CASRPRRGTVPNEQFF. The chain uses TRBV21-1 and TRBJ2-1; the table's TRBD1 call for D was not verified on the DNA. TRBV21-1 is reported as a pseudogene. This CDR3 comprises 16 residues.

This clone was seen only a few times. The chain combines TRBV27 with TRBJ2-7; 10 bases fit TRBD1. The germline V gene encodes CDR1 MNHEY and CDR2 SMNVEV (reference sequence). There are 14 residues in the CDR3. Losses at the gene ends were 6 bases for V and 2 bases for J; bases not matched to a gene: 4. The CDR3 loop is CASSRGQGTYEQYF. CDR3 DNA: TGTGCCAGCAGCCGGGGACAGGGGACCTACGAGCAGTACTTC.

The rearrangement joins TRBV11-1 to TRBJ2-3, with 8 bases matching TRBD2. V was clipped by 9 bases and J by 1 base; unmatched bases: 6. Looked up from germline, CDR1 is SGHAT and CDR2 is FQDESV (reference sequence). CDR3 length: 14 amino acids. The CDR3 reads CASGVGGGTDTQYF. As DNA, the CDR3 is TGTGCCAGTGGTGTCGGGGGGGGCACAGATACGCAGTATTTT.

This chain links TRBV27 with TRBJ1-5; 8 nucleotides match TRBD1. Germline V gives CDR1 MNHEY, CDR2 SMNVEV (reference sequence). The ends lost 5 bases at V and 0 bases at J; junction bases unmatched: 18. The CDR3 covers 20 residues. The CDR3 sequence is CASSGTGQAGTWYSNQPQHF. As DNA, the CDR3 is TGTGCCAGCAGTGGCACGGGACAGGCGGGTACGTGGTATAGCAATCAGCCCCAGCATTTT.

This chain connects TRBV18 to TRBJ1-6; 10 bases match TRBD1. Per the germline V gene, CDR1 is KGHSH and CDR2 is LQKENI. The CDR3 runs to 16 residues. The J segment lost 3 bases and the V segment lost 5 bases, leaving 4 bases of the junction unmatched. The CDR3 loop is CASSSGQGGYNSPLHF. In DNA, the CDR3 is TGTGCCAGCTCATCCGGACAGGGGGGCTATAATTCACCCCTCCACTTT.

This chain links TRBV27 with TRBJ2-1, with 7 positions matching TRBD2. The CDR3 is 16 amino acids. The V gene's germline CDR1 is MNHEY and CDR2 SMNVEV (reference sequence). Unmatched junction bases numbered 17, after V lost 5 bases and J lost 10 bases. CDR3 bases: TGTGCCAGCAGTCCCCTGGGACTAATCACGGGTATCGAGCAGTTCTTC. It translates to CASSPLGLITGIEQFF.